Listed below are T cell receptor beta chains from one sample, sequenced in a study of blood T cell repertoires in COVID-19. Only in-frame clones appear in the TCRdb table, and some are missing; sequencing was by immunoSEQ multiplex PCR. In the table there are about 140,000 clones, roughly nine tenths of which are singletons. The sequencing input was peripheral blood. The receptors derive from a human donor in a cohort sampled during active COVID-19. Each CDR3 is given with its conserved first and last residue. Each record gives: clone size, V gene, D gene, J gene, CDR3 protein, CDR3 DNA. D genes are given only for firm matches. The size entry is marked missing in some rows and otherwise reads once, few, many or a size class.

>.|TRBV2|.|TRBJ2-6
CASSILSGANVLTF
TGTGCCAGCAGTATCCTCTCTGGGGCCAACGTCCTGACTTTC
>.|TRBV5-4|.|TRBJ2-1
CASSRLDLSNEQFF
TGTGCCAGCAGCCGACTAGATCTGAGCAATGAGCAGTTCTTC
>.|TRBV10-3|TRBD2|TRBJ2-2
CAIIVTSGERTGELFF
TGTGCCATCATTGTCACTAGCGGGGAACGCACCGGGGAGCTGTTTTTT
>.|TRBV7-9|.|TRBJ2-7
CASNQGTLEQYF
TGTGCCAGCAACCAGGGTACTTTAGAGCAGTACTTC
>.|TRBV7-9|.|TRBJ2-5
CASSLADLGYQETQYF
TGTGCCAGCAGCTTAGCCGATCTCGGGTACCAAGAGACCCAGTACTTC
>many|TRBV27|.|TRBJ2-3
CASSERDSTDTQYF
TGTGCCAGCAGTGAAAGGGACTCCACAGATACGCAGTATTTT
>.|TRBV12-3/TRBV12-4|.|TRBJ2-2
CASSFSPRELFF
TGTGCCAGCAGTTTTTCCCCCAGGGAGCTGTTTTTT
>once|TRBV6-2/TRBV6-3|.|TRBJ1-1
CASTPRAGGTEAFF
TGTGCCAGCACCCCACGGGCGGGGGGCACTGAAGCTTTCTTT
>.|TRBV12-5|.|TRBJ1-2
CASGLPNPQGLENYGYTF
TGTGCTAGTGGTTTGCCGAACCCCCAGGGGCTTGAAAACTATGGCTACACCTTC
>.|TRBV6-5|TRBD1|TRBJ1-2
CASSYWGQGADYGYTF
TGTGCCAGCAGTTACTGGGGACAGGGGGCTGACTATGGCTACACCTTC
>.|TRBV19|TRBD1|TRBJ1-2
CASQAGTVINYGYTF
TGTGCCAGCCAAGCCGGGACAGTAATAAACTATGGCTACACCTTC
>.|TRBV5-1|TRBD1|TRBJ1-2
CASSSDRGPYGYTF
TGCGCCAGCAGCTCTGACAGGGGTCCCTATGGCTACACCTTC
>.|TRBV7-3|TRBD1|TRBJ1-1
CASSPGTGVEAFF
TGTGCCAGCAGCCCCGGGACAGGGGTGGAAGCTTTCTTT
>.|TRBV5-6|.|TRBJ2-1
CASSLGVGTFYNEQFF
TGTGCCAGCAGCTTGGGGGTCGGGACTTTCTACAATGAGCAGTTCTTC
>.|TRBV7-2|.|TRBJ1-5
CASSLQANSNQPQHF
TGTGCCAGCAGCTTACAGGCGAATAGCAATCAGCCCCAGCATTTT
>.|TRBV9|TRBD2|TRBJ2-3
CASSVTSGAADTQYF
TGTGCCAGCAGCGTTACTAGCGGAGCTGCAGATACGCAGTATTTT
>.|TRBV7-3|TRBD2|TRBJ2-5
CASSLVGTSGQETQYF
TGTGCCAGCAGCTTAGTCGGGACTAGCGGCCAAGAGACCCAGTACTTC
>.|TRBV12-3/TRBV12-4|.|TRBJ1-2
CASGGWTSTSF
TGTGCCAGCGGGGGGTGGACAAGCACCTCCTTC
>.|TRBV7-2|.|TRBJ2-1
CASSLSGLTYNEQFF
TGTGCCAGCAGCCTTTCTGGGCTTACCTACAATGAGCAGTTCTTC
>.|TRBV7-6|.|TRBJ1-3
CASSLVPGVGSGNTIYF
TGTGCCAGCAGCTTAGTTCCGGGGGTCGGCTCTGGAAACACCATATATTTT
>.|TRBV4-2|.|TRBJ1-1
CASSLSMSREAFF
TGTGCCAGCAGTCTAAGCATGAGTCGTGAAGCTTTCTTT
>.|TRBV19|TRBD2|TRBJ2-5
CASSINLAGGPVQETQYF
TGTGCCAGTAGTATCAACTTAGCGGGGGGGCCAGTCCAAGAGACCCAGTACTTC
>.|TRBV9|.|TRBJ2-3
CASSSGARPPYF
TGTGCCAGCAGCTCCGGAGCCCGACCGCCCTATTTT
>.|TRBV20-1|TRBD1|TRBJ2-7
CSARTGYEQYF
TGCAGTGCAAGGACAGGCTACGAGCAGTACTTC
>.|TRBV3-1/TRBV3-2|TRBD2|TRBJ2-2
CASSQVGGSGELFF
TGTGCCAGCAGCCAAGTGGGGGGGTCCGGGGAGCTGTTTTTT
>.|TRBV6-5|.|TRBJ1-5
CASSYGGENQPQHF
TGTGCCAGCAGTTATGGAGGTGAGAATCAGCCCCAGCATTTT
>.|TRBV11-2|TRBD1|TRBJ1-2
CASSSGQINGYTF
TGTGCCAGCAGCTCGGGACAGATTAATGGCTACACCTTC
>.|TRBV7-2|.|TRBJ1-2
CASSLGPGQGNSPRYTF
TGTGCCAGCAGCTTAGGCCCTGGGCAGGGGAATTCTCCCCGCTACACCTTC
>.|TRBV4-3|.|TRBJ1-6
CASSLTEGNSPLHF
TGCGCCAGCAGCCTCACCGAGGGTAATTCACCCCTCCACTTT
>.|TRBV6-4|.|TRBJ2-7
CASSEQLPSFEQYF
TGTGCCAGCAGTGAACAGCTCCCTTCTTTCGAGCAGTACTTC
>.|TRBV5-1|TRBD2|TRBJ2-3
CASSSGQGLAGGTTDTQYF
TGCGCCAGCAGCTCTGGACAGGGACTAGCGGGGGGAACCACAGATACGCAGTATTTT